This T cell receptor beta chain stems from a study of shared clonotypes between healthy human individuals. Germline CDR1 reads SGHRS; CDR2 reads YFSETQ. The CDR3 contains 14 residues. Trimming removed 2 bases from V and 6 bases from J; junction bases left unmatched: 5. The study's findings and limits: The four-donor shared clonotypes exceeded non-shared clonotypes in generation probability, with non-shared ones scoring lower.

A note on this clone: The antigen is undetermined.

150 to 250 ng DNA, around 30,000 T cell genomes, went into each sorted-subset replicate PCR. Repertoires were generated with immunoSEQ multiplex PCR, while TCRdb's copy carries only in-frame clones and drops some. This sample has about 1.5 million clones, with 95% to 99% found just once. Sequencing used naive CD4+ T cells sorted from blood. Specified subset: CD45RA+ positively selected. The sequence was collected from a man aged 25-45 years in good health. The chain employs TRBV5-1 and TRBJ2-5, with 9 positions matching TRBD2. CDR3 in DNA: TGCGCCAGCAGCTTTAGCGGGAGAAGGCAGACCCAGTACTTC. This translates into CASSFSGRRQTQYF.